This T cell receptor beta chain was profiled in a study of T cells in tuberculosis. Study background: T cells were selected with CD1B tetramers loaded with glucose monomycolate. Blood was taken before or within 7 days of anti-tuberculosis therapy.

Repertoires were generated with immunoSEQ multiplex PCR, while TCRdb's copy carries only in-frame clones and drops some. The table has 30,000 or so clones, roughly 86% seen once. Trimming shortened V by 2 bases and J by 3 bases, and 15 bases separated the two germline ends. In germline, CDR1 is GTSNPN, CDR2 SVGIG (reference sequence). The CDR3 extends over 15 amino acids. Time point indicated: new active TB diagnosis, blood taken before or within 7 days of starting treatment. In this sample, this clone turned up once. The sample was PBMCs, taken at tuberculosis diagnosis. J is TRBJ2-3 and V is TRBV30; weak D call: TRBD1 (8 bases). The TCR sequence derives from an adult with tuberculosis. The CDR3 protein is CAWSRGQGGTDTQYF. The CDR3 coding sequence is TGTGCCTGGAGTAGAGGACAGGGAGGGACAGATACGCAGTATTTT.